This TCR beta chain was identified during a study of beta chain features in type 1 diabetes. Remarks on this clone: Its antigen is unidentified.

The investigators reverse transcribed all of the isolated RNA, so they sequenced expressed TCRB transcripts. Profiled with immunoSEQ multiplex PCR; TCRdb holds only in-frame clones, not every one. Among a few hundred thousand clones listed, around 20% were seen once. Study findings and constraints: Insertions were fewer and deletions more numerous at VDJ junctions in type 1 diabetes patients.

Per germline, CDR1 SGDLS and CDR2 YYNGEE. This CDR3 region has 14 residues. After removal of 3 bases from V and 4 bases from J, the junction contained 3 bases not matched to a gene. This sequence was found in a woman aged 18-29 years in good health. V usage is TRBV9 and J usage is TRBJ1-5, with TRBD1 identical over 8 bases. Material for sequencing was naive CD4+ T cells from blood. The CDR3, as DNA: TGTGCCAGCAGCGCACAGGGGGAGAATCAGCCCCAGCATTTT. Protein: CASSAQGENQPQHF.